A selection of T cell receptor beta chains follows, all from one sample in a study of T-cell reconstitution after alpha-beta-depleted transplantation in children. TCRdb analysed the PCR reads with MiXCR anew, one entry per CDR3 protein. The table lists roughly 670,000 distinct CDR3 sequences, 13% of them singletons. The sequencing used PBMCs, collected before TCRalphabeta/CD19-depleted stem cell transplant. The receptors stem from a girl aged 2 to 10 with congenital amegakaryocytic thrombocytopenia, due to receive a stem cell transplant. Both conserved end residues are part of each CDR3. A D gene is named only where the DNA matches it firmly.

TRBV20-1,TRBJ2-5,TRBD2,CSATSGRETQYF
TRBV7-2,TRBJ2-3,NA,CASSLASRLTDTQYF
TRBV7-8,TRBJ2-7,NA,CASSSSQGFYEQYF
TRBV10-3,TRBJ2-1,TRBD1,CAISVGQGANEQFF
TRBV5-1,TRBJ2-3,TRBD2,CASSFKGAGYTDTQYF
TRBV5-5,TRBJ1-1,NA,CASSLEARTEAFF
TRBV5-1,TRBJ2-1,NA,CASGLAADSYNEQFF
TRBV15,TRBJ2-1,TRBD2,CATSRDFLAGLRSSYNEQFF
TRBV27,TRBJ2-3,NA,CASSLWPRDTQYF
TRBV20-1,TRBJ1-5,NA,CSARDGEVNQPQHF
TRBV20-1,TRBJ2-1,NA,CSARDAGHRSLVFVYNEQFF
TRBV2,TRBJ2-2,NA,CASTREPVGELFF
TRBV7-9,TRBJ1-1,NA,CASSAYRAGRTEAFF
TRBV6-5,TRBJ2-7,TRBD1,CASSFRRTGGYEQYF
TRBV5-6,TRBJ2-7,NA,CASSLEEYEQYF
TRBV6-5,TRBJ2-2,NA,CASHSSGELFF
TRBV12-3/TRBV12-4,TRBJ1-2,TRBD1,CASKTGGVYGYTF
TRBV6-1,TRBJ2-2,TRBD1,CASRLKGIWTGNTGELFF
TRBV29-1,TRBJ2-1,NA,CSVEGGLDGDPRGAYNEQFF